These 32 T cell receptor beta chains share one sample of origin, sequenced in a study of molecular identifiers for immune sequencing clone quantification. TCRdb recomputed calls from the PCR reads with MiXCR, one row per CDR3 protein. The sample holds some 590,000 distinct CDR3 sequences, about 25% seen once. Material: naive CD8+ T cells from blood, with Jurkat cell RNA spiked in. Subset here: FACS-sorted CD8+CD4-CCR7+CD45RA+ naive T cells. The receptor set was obtained from a human donor in good health. Some libraries in this study had Jurkat cell RNA spiked in.

This chain uses TRBV18 with TRBJ2-5; the D gene is possibly TRBD2 (6 bases). With 3 bases removed from V and 3 bases from J, the gap between germline ends came to 11 bases. This CDR3 is 14 amino acids long. Germline V gives CDR1 KGHSH, CDR2 LQKENI. The CDR3 loop reads CASSPPRGEETQYF. CDR3 nucleotides: TGTGCCAGCTCACCCCCGCGGGGTGAAGAGACCCAGTACTTC.

This clonotype was counted only a few times. V usage is TRBV29-1 and J usage is TRBJ2-1; a possible D gene is TRBD1 (5 bases). Germline V gene lookup returns CDR1 SQVTM and CDR2 ANQGSEA. This CDR3 is 17 amino acids long. The V end lost 2 bases, the J end lost 2 bases, and 19 bases lay between the germline ends. The CDR3 DNA reads as TGCAGCGTTGAACCGATGAGGATAGTACAGGCCTACAATGAGCAGTTCTTC. Protein: CSVEPMRIVQAYNEQFF.

This clonotype has at least ten counts. The chain links TRBV20-1 to TRBJ2-3; TRBD2 aligns across 10 bases. The CDR3 totals 17 residues. V shed 5 bases and J 0 bases; nucleotides not matched to a gene: 11. Germline CDR1 reads DFQATT; CDR2 reads SNEGSKA (reference sequence). CDR3 DNA: TGCAGTGCTGAACCGCCGGGGACTAGCGTTAGCACAGATACGCAGTATTTT. It yields the protein CSAEPPGTSVSTDTQYF.

This chain joins TRBV4-1 and TRBJ2-3; TRBD1 matches at 10 bases. CDR3 length equals 16 residues. Losses at the gene ends were 1 base for V and 3 bases for J; bases not matched to a gene: 4. Germline-derived CDR1 and CDR2 are MGHRA and YSYEKL. The CDR3 bases are TGCGCCAGCAGCCAAGGACAGGGGGCTATGACAGATACGCAGTATTTT. Its translation: CASSQGQGAMTDTQYF.

Points on this clonotype: Just one base apart from a much larger clone, this may be a read error. The J gene is TRBJ2-3, the V gene TRBV14; 7 nucleotides align to TRBD1. Germline lookup yields CDR1 SGHDN and CDR2 FVKESK. The CDR3 extends over 19 amino acids. CDR3 protein: CASSPILAIRDSSIDTQYF. The DNA for the CDR3 is TGTGCCAGCAGCCCTATTTTAGCAATCCGGGACAGCAGCATAGATACGCAGTATTTT.

This clonotype showed up many times. The genes are TRBV6-2 or TRBV6-3 and TRBJ1-1; D may be TRBD1 (6 bases). CDR3 length: 16 residues. Per the germline V gene, CDR1 is MNHEY and CDR2 is SVGEGT. V was clipped by 4 bases and J by 2 bases, with 17 bases between them. Here the CDR3 reads CASSLISDSFNTEAFF. The CDR3 coding sequence is TGTGCCAGCAGTTTAATATCGGACAGTTTTAACACTGAAGCTTTCTTT.

Worth noting for this clonotype: A much larger clone lies a single base off, so this may be a read error. The chain recombines TRBV18 with TRBJ2-7, with 8 nucleotides matching TRBD1. The length of the CDR3 is 16 residues. Germline trimming cut 4 bases from V and 8 bases from J; bases unmatched to any gene: 16. Per germline, CDR1 KGHSH and CDR2 LQKENI. CDR3 protein: CASSRSPGTGGNKQYF. The CDR3 DNA is TGTGCCAGCTCACGAAGCCCCGGGACAGGAGGAAACAAGCAGTACTTC.

V is TRBV6-2 or TRBV6-3 and J is TRBJ2-1, with 8 bases matching TRBD1. V dropped 6 bases and J dropped 2; count of bases not matched to a gene: 6. The CDR3 extends over 15 amino acids. Germline V gene sequence: CDR1 MNHEY, CDR2 SVGEGT. The CDR3 reads CASRRRTGPYNEQFF. The CDR3, as DNA: TGTGCCAGCAGACGTAGGACAGGGCCCTACAATGAGCAGTTCTTC.

This clonotype was recorded a few times. This chain uses TRBV20-1 with TRBJ2-1; D gene unclear. CDR1 and CDR2 (germline): DFQATT, SNEGSKA (reference sequence). The CDR3 contains 12 residues. Trimming shortened V by 0 bases and J by 9 bases, and 9 bases separated the two germline ends. The CDR3: CSAREWAPEQFF. The CDR3 DNA reads as TGCAGTGCTAGAGAATGGGCTCCTGAGCAGTTCTTC.

The chain has TRBV4-1 and TRBJ2-7; TRBD2 matches 14 bases. V was clipped by 4 bases and J by 2 bases; unmatched bases: 10. The CDR3 consists of 18 residues. Germline loops: CDR1 MGHRA, CDR2 YSYEKL. CDR3 nucleotides: TGCGCCAGCAGCCCGATTACCGGGACTAGCGGGAGCCCCTACGAGCAGTACTTC. It codes for CASSPITGTSGSPYEQYF.

The J gene is TRBJ1-2, the V gene TRBV10-2, with a tentative D call TRBD1 (6 bases). CDR1 is WSHSY and CDR2 is SAAADI in the germline V gene. The CDR3 extends over 14 amino acids. V lost 2 bases, J lost 4 bases, and 11 bases lay in between. CDR3 residues: CASSELVGGYGYTF. The CDR3 DNA reads as TGCGCCAGCAGTGAGCTGGTAGGGGGCTATGGCTACACCTTC.

This clonotype was counted between two and nine times. The chain carries TRBV6-5 and TRBJ1-6, with D hard to call. V dropped 5 bases and J dropped 4 bases, with 6 bases sitting between them. Germline assignment: CDR1 MNHEY and CDR2 SVGAGI. The CDR3 length is 13 residues. The CDR3: CASSAGYNSPLHF. In DNA, the CDR3 is TGTGCCAGCAGTGCCGGATATAATTCACCCCTCCACTTT.

With regard to this clonotype: Just one base apart from a much larger clone, this may be a read error. The CDR3 DNA follows: TGTGCCAGCAGCAACCCCCGACAGCCTGCCAAAAACATTCAGTACTTC. Its protein is CASSNPRQPAKNIQYF. V and J are TRBV6-2 or TRBV6-3 and TRBJ2-4; D possibly corresponds to TRBD1 (5 bases). This CDR3 contains 16 residues. Deletions cut 6 bases from V and 1 base from J, with 16 bases between. Germline V gives CDR1 MNHEY, CDR2 SVGEGT.

In regard to this clonotype: Since a much larger clone is just one base distant, this may be a read error. V gene TRBV29-1 combines with J gene TRBJ2-7; D is unclear. The CDR3 extends over 13 amino acids. Germline lookup yields CDR1 SQVTM and CDR2 ANQGSEA. CDR3 bases: TGCAGCGTCCTCGGACGGAACTCCTGCGAGCAGTACTTC. Its translation is CSVLGRNSCEQYF.

The table lists this clonotype with a few counts. The chain links TRBV6-5 to TRBJ1-5; 8 nucleotides match TRBD1. Germline V gives CDR1 MNHEY, CDR2 SVGAGI. The V segment lost 2 bases and the J segment 0 bases; nucleotides outside the gene matches: 9. The CDR3 totals 18 residues. CDR3 nucleotide sequence: TGTGCCAGCAGTTACCAGGAACCGACAGGGGATAGCAATCAGCCCCAGCATTTT. Its translation: CASSYQEPTGDSNQPQHF.

This clonotype was recorded many times. This rearrangement joins TRBV4-1 to TRBJ1-1; D is ambiguous. The CDR3 runs to 13 residues. The germline V gene has CDR1 MGHRA and CDR2 YSYEKL. The V end was cut by 1 base, the J end by 4 bases, with 7 bases between. The CDR3: CASSQGATTEAFF. The CDR3 coding sequence is TGCGCCAGCAGCCAAGGGGCGACCACTGAAGCTTTCTTT.

This chain connects TRBV27 to TRBJ2-7; possibly TRBD1 for D (6 bases). The length of the CDR3 is 17 residues. Germline assignment: CDR1 MNHEY and CDR2 SMNVEV (reference sequence). The V end was cut by 0 bases, the J end by 0 bases, with 15 bases between. This CDR3 is CASSLSKTGLNSYEQYF. The CDR3 DNA reads TGTGCCAGCAGTTTATCCAAGACAGGACTGAACTCCTACGAGCAGTACTTC.

This clonotype was seen only a few times. The genes are TRBV12-3 or TRBV12-4 and TRBJ2-2, with TRBD1 identical over 9 bases. V shed 6 bases and J 0 bases; nucleotides not matched to a gene: 5. The CDR3 spans 16 residues. This CDR3 is CASRPRTGANTGELFF. As DNA, the CDR3 is TGTGCCAGCAGACCTCGGACAGGGGCGAACACCGGGGAGCTGTTTTTT.

About this clonotype: Relative to the germline gene, one junction end is altered; a read error may explain this. The genes are TRBV12-3 or TRBV12-4 and TRBJ1-2; TRBD1 matches 7 bases. The CDR3 has 18 amino acids. The CDR3 DNA reads as TGTGCCAGCAGCTTAGGGGGCGCAGGCGTTGTCGATAACTATGGCTACACCTTC. Protein product: CASSLGGAGVVDNYGYTF.

This clonotype came up a few times. The J gene is TRBJ2-3, the V gene TRBV12-3 or TRBV12-4, with TRBD1 identical over 7 bases. Trimming removed 6 bases from V and 2 bases from J; junction bases left unmatched: 8. The CDR3 consists of 15 residues. CDR3 in amino acids: CASRLRGTDTDTQYF. The CDR3 DNA is TGTGCCAGCAGACTAAGAGGGACAGACACAGATACGCAGTATTTT.

The V and J genes are TRBV4-1 and TRBJ1-3; unclear D gene. The CDR3 spans 15 residues. V was pared by 2 bases and J by 0 bases, with 8 bases between. Per the germline V gene, CDR1 is MGHRA and CDR2 is YSYEKL. CDR3 bases: TGCGCCAGCAGCCAAACTGGGGTCTCTGGAAACACCATATATTTT. This sequence encodes CASSQTGVSGNTIYF.

A single count supports this clonotype. Given a much more abundant clone one base away, this may be a read error. The CDR3 loop is CASSKQEGQEPQYF. The CDR3 DNA reads TGTGCCAGCAGCAAGCAGGAGGGACAAGAGCCCCAGTACTTC. This chain joins TRBV7-8 and TRBJ2-5, with D possibly being TRBD1 or TRBD2 (6 bases each). CDR3 size: 14 residues. CDR1 is SGHVS and CDR2 is FQNEAQ in the germline V gene.

The chain employs TRBV7-2 and TRBJ2-7; the match to TRBD2 covers 10 bases. The CDR3 contains 18 residues. J lost 5 bases, V lost 4 bases, and 17 bases had no gene match. CDR1 is SGHTA and CDR2 is FQGNSA in the germline V gene. In DNA form, the CDR3 reads TGTGCCAGCAGCTCGTTCCTTACCGGGACTAGCGTCAAAAACGAGCAGTACTTC. It is translated as CASSSFLTGTSVKNEQYF.

This clonotype has a count of ten or more. The chain joins TRBV6-2 or TRBV6-3 to TRBJ1-1; D gene uncertain. The germline CDR1 and CDR2 sequences are MNHEY and SVGEGT. The CDR3 sequence is 14 residues long. V was shortened by 2 bases and J by 1 base, with 8 bases between the two germline ends. CDR3 bases: TGTGCCAGCAGTTACGCGACGTCGAACACTGAAGCTTTCTTT. Amino acid sequence: CASSYATSNTEAFF.

This clonotype was counted ten times or more. The chain has TRBV19 and TRBJ1-1; D is unresolved. This CDR3 comprises 13 residues. Germline V gene lookup returns CDR1 LNHDA and CDR2 SQIVND (reference sequence). V was pared by 1 base and J by 2 bases, with 5 bases between. This CDR3 reads CASSIAINTEAFF. CDR3 DNA sequence: TGTGCCAGTAGTATAGCCATCAACACTGAAGCTTTCTTT. Full variable domain (remainder filled in from reference TRBV19 and TRBJ1-1): DGGITQSPKYLFRKEGQNVTLSCEQNLNHDAMYWYRQDPGQGLRLIYYSQIVNDFQKGDIAEGYSVSREKKESFPLTVTSAQKNPTAFYLCASSIAINTEAFFGQGTRLTVV.

This clonotype was detected ten times or more. The chain carries TRBV19 and TRBJ2-3; D gene ambiguous. CDR3 length equals 15 residues. Between the trimmed V and J ends, which lost 1 base and 2 bases, there was a span of 10 bases. The germline V gene encodes CDR1 LNHDA and CDR2 SQIVND (reference sequence). This chain's CDR3 is CASSIVGGTTDTQYF. The CDR3 DNA sequence: TGTGCCAGTAGTATAGTGGGCGGAACCACAGATACGCAGTATTTT.

As regards this clonotype: A read error may explain this, as a much larger clone is one base away. The J gene is TRBJ2-7, the V gene TRBV2, with TRBD2 identical over 9 bases. V lost 5 bases and J lost 4; bases outside the gene matches: 9. CDR1 and CDR2 from the germline V gene are SNHLY and FYNNEI. The CDR3 extends over 15 amino acids. The CDR3 nucleotides are TGTGCCAGCAGTATTGATAGCGGGGGAACGTACGAGCAGTACTTC. It translates to CASSIDSGGTYEQYF.

About this clonotype itself: One base away lies a much larger clone, so this may be a sequencing read error. Likely a read error: the CDR3 ends without its conserved phenylalanine or tryptophan. This chain joins TRBV7-8 and TRBJ1-1, with D unclear. Per germline, CDR1 SGHVS and CDR2 FQNEAQ. V lost 5 bases, J lost 3 bases, and 7 bases lay in between. The CDR3 loop spans 12 amino acids. The CDR3 DNA is TGTGCCAGCAGCCCTCCATACACTGAAGCTTTCCTT. It translates to CASSPPYTEAFL.

CDR3 region: CASSHGQGAHGNEQFF. DNA for the CDR3: TGCGCCAGCAGCCATGGACAGGGGGCGCACGGTAATGAGCAGTTCTTC. The chain uses TRBV4-3 and TRBJ2-1; 11 bases line up with TRBD1. Losses at the gene ends were 3 bases for V and 7 bases for J; bases not matched to a gene: 8. The CDR3 loop spans 16 amino acids. Germline assignment: CDR1 LGHNA and CDR2 YSLEER.

This clonotype was picked up many times. The chain has TRBV29-1 and TRBJ2-1; D is undetermined. Trimming removed 7 bases from V and 4 bases from J, with 14 bases in between. This CDR3 comprises 13 residues. Germline CDR1 reads SQVTM; CDR2 reads ANQGSEA. CDR3: CSGKGLQYNEQFF. CDR3 sequence (DNA): TGCAGCGGCAAGGGATTACAATACAATGAGCAGTTCTTC.

This clonotype has more than one count but fewer than ten. The chain is built from TRBV2 and TRBJ1-1; no clear D. V lost 9 bases, J lost 5 bases, and 19 bases lay in between. CDR3 length: 14 residues. Per germline, CDR1 SNHLY and CDR2 FYNNEI. In DNA form, the CDR3 reads TGTGCCAGTAGAGAGGGAGGAAGGGTTACTGAAGCTTTCTTT. Residues: CASREGGRVTEAFF. The full variable domain, rest sourced from reference TRBV2 and TRBJ1-1, is EPEVTQTPSHQVTQMGQEVILRCVPISNHLYFYWYRQILGQKVEFLVSFYNNEISEKSEIFDDQFSVERPDGSNFTLKIRSTKLEDSAMYFCASREGGRVTEAFFGQGTRLTVV.

This clonotype was recorded many times. The chain combines TRBV2 with TRBJ1-5; D is unresolved. The CDR3 is 12 amino acids. CDR1 is SNHLY and CDR2 is FYNNEI in the germline V gene. The ends were cut back, 3 bases at V and 4 bases at J, with 4 bases in the middle. The CDR3 here is CASSDENQPQHF. The CDR3 DNA is TGTGCCAGCAGTGATGAGAATCAGCCCCAGCATTTT.